The 28 T cell receptor beta chains in this list originate from one sample, sequenced in a study of blood T cell repertoires in COVID-19 (dated by TCRdb to about 2020). Library generation was performed with the immunoSEQ multiplex PCR assay. The immuneACCESS repertoire file appears here via TCRdb, limited to in-frame rearrangements. These files lack a portion of the clones; in checked studies, under half of the deficit traces to unresolved V genes, and the cause of the others is not known. The sample contains 200,000 to 250,000 clones, 65% to 85% of them found a single time. Approximately 3% of the sample is in the top ten clones. Sequencing input: peripheral blood. These receptors were obtained from a woman in her twenties or thirties who had recovered from COVID-19.

The DNA for the CDR3 is TGTGCCAGCAGCCTGGGACAGACCTCTGGAAACACCATATATTTT. Protein product: CASSLGQTSGNTIYF. The gene calls are TRBV7-2 and TRBJ1-3, with TRBD1 matching over 7 bases. Trimming took 5 bases from V and 0 from J; bases not matched to a gene: 4. The germline V gene has CDR1 SGHTA and CDR2 FQGNSA. The CDR3 has 15 residues.

The chain employs TRBV9 and TRBJ2-1; maybe TRBD2 (5 bases). Trimming took 0 bases from V and 0 from J, leaving 7 bases between them. The germline gives CDR1 SGDLS, CDR2 YYNGEE. CDR3 length: 15 amino acids. DNA of the CDR3: TGTGCCAGCAGCGTAGGAGCGGACTCCTACAATGAGCAGTTCTTC. Translated, it gives CASSVGADSYNEQFF.

The chain joins TRBV9 to TRBJ2-3; TRBD2 matches 10 bases. Germline trimming cut 3 bases from V and 7 bases from J; bases unmatched to any gene: 5. Germline CDR1 and CDR2: SGDLS and YYNGEE. This CDR3 has 14 residues. The CDR3 sequence is CASSAGTSVNTQYF. The CDR3 region has the DNA TGTGCCAGCAGCGCCGGGACTAGCGTAAATACGCAGTATTTT.

The chain is built from TRBV27 and TRBJ2-3; 8 bases line up with TRBD2. V trimming: 6 bases; J trimming: 3 bases; junction bases outside the gene matches: 11. The CDR3 is 16 amino acids. Germline lookup yields CDR1 MNHEY and CDR2 SMNVEV (reference sequence). Here the CDR3 reads CASSDWGGGRTDTQYF. CDR3 DNA sequence: TGTGCCAGCAGCGATTGGGGTGGCGGGAGGACAGATACGCAGTATTTT.

The V and J genes are TRBV5-4 and TRBJ2-7; a weak D match, TRBD1 (6 bases). Trimming stripped 0 bases from V and 1 base from J, with 8 bases between. This CDR3 spans 14 amino acids. Germline CDR1 SGHNT, CDR2 YYREEE (reference sequence). The CDR3 bases are TGTGCCAGCAGCTTGGACAGGGAATCCTACGAGCAGTACTTC. Its translation is CASSLDRESYEQYF.

The chain links TRBV28 to TRBJ2-7; 11 positions match TRBD2. The CDR3 covers 17 residues. Trimming at V came to 4 bases and at J to 0 bases, leaving 8 bases not matched to a gene. Germline V gene sequence: CDR1 MDHEN, CDR2 SYDVKM. The CDR3 bases are TGTGCCAGCAGTTCCCCCGGCACTAGCGGGAGCTCCTACGAGCAGTACTTC. This translates into CASSSPGTSGSSYEQYF.

The chain joins TRBV2 to TRBJ1-5; maybe TRBD1 (5 bases). V was pared by 5 bases and J by 3 bases, with 8 bases between. This CDR3 is 13 amino acids long. Germline loops: CDR1 SNHLY, CDR2 FYNNEI. The CDR3 nucleotides are TGTGCCAGCAGTCCAGGGTTCAATCAGCCCCAGCATTTT. This translates into CASSPGFNQPQHF.

The chain combines TRBV28 with TRBJ1-1, with D possibly TRBD1 on 5 matching bases. The CDR3 covers 16 residues. Trimming removed 1 base at V and 1 base at J, with 13 bases between. CDR1 and CDR2 from the germline V gene are MDHEN and SYDVKM. Written as DNA, the CDR3 is TGTGCCAGCAGTTTATACGGAAGGGGCGGGAACACTGAAGCTTTCTTT. As protein: CASSLYGRGGNTEAFF. The full variable domain, in which reference TRBV28 and TRBJ1-1 provide the parts outside the CDR3, is DVKVTQSSRYLVKRTGEKVFLECVQDMDHENMFWYRQDPGLGLRLIYFSYDVKMKEKGDIPEGYSVSREKKERFSLILESASTNQTSMYLCASSLYGRGGNTEAFFGQGTRLTVV.

This clone was picked up one time. J is TRBJ2-4 and V is TRBV15, with 7 bases that match TRBD1. Trimming took 0 bases from V and 11 from J; bases not matched to a gene: 7. Germline CDR1 is LNHNV and CDR2 is YYDKDF (reference sequence). The length of the CDR3 is 14 residues. The CDR3 coding sequence is TGTGCCACCAGCAGAGAAAATCGGGACAGATTTCAGTACTTC. This gives the protein CATSRENRDRFQYF. The whole variable domain, filled in from reference TRBV15 and TRBJ2-4, reads DAMVIQNPRYQVTQFGKPVTLSCSQTLNHNVMYWYQQKSSQAPKLLFHYYDKDFNNEADTPDNFQSRRPNTSFCFLDIRSPGLGDTAMYLCATSRENRDRFQYFGAGTRLSVL.

The genes are TRBV30 and TRBJ2-2, with TRBD1 identical over 7 bases. Germline V gene data show CDR1 as GTSNPN and CDR2 as SVGIG (reference sequence). CDR3 length equals 15 residues. V gave up 4 bases and J gave up 5 bases; unmatched junction bases: 10. CDR3 sequence (DNA): TGTGCCTGGACTCAGACAGGGTCCGCGACCGGGGAGCTGTTTTTT. Amino acid sequence: CAWTQTGSATGELFF. Together with reference TRBV30 and TRBJ2-2, the CDR3 gives the full variable domain: SQTIHQWPATLVQPVGSPLSLECTVEGTSNPNLYWYRQAAGRGLQLLFYSVGIGQISSEVPQNLSASRPQDRQFILSSKKLLLSDSGFYLCAWTQTGSATGELFFGEGSRLTVL.

The chain recombines TRBV9 with TRBJ1-2; no definite D call. V was pared by 0 bases and J by 8 bases, with 14 bases between. CDR3 length equals 14 residues. The germline CDR1 and CDR2 sequences are SGDLS and YYNGEE. The CDR3 sequence: CASSVAPGFSGYTF. CDR3 sequence (DNA): TGTGCCAGCAGCGTAGCTCCGGGTTTTAGCGGCTACACCTTC.

In this sample, this clone turned up a few times. The chain combines TRBV6-1 with TRBJ1-2; D is unresolved. V lost 3 bases, J lost 4 bases, and 21 bases lay in between. In germline, CDR1 is MNHNS, CDR2 SASEGT. There are 17 residues in the CDR3. The DNA of the CDR3 is TGTGCCAGCAGTGAGAGGTGGAGTGGAGGGAATAGCTATGGCTACACCTTC. Its translation: CASSERWSGGNSYGYTF.

V is TRBV9 and J is TRBJ2-1; maybe TRBD1 (5 bases). This CDR3 comprises 14 residues. Germline-derived CDR1 and CDR2 are SGDLS and YYNGEE. Trimming removed 4 bases at V and 3 bases at J, with 11 bases between. The CDR3 protein is CASSTGGDYNEQFF. The CDR3 DNA follows: TGTGCCAGCAGCACAGGTGGTGACTACAATGAGCAGTTCTTC.

The chain combines TRBV13 with TRBJ2-5, with 7 bases identical to TRBD2. Trimming took 4 bases from V and 2 from J; bases not matched to a gene: 7. Germline assignment: CDR1 PRHDT and CDR2 FYEKMQ (reference sequence). This CDR3 region has 15 residues. CDR3 sequence reads: CASSSLTSLQETQYF. CDR3 DNA sequence: TGTGCCAGCAGCTCTTTGACTAGCCTTCAAGAGACCCAGTACTTC.

This chain links TRBV19 with TRBJ1-2; D perhaps matches TRBD1 (5 bases). The CDR3 is made up of 15 amino acids. From germline, CDR1 is LNHDA and CDR2 SQIVND (reference sequence). V dropped 4 bases and J dropped 7 bases, with 19 bases sitting between them. In DNA form, the CDR3 reads TGTGCCAGTAGTACGCAGGGTGGATTAGGCGCTGGCTACACCTTC. Residues: CASSTQGGLGAGYTF. Complete variable domain (other parts from reference TRBV19 and TRBJ1-2): DGGITQSPKYLFRKEGQNVTLSCEQNLNHDAMYWYRQDPGQGLRLIYYSQIVNDFQKGDIAEGYSVSREKKESFPLTVTSAQKNPTAFYLCASSTQGGLGAGYTFGSGTRLTVV.

V gene TRBV5-1 combines with J gene TRBJ2-5; 8 bases align to TRBD1. Germline V gene data show CDR1 as SGHRS and CDR2 as YFSETQ. Trimming took 4 bases from V and 5 from J; bases not matched to a gene: 4. The CDR3 runs 13 residues. The CDR3 coding sequence is TGCGCCAGCAGCATGGACAGGGCTGAGACCCAGTACTTC. It encodes CASSMDRAETQYF.

This rearrangement joins TRBV24-1 to TRBJ1-5; D gene uncertain. V gave up 3 bases and J gave up 1 base, with 18 bases separating them. Germline CDR1 reads KGHDR; CDR2 reads SFDVKD. This CDR3 is built from 18 residues. The CDR3 here is CATSDGQEPGGSNQPQHF. The CDR3 DNA sequence: TGTGCCACCAGTGATGGGCAGGAACCGGGAGGGAGCAATCAGCCCCAGCATTTT.

The chain combines TRBV9 with TRBJ1-2; 9 bases agree with TRBD1. From germline, CDR1 is SGDLS and CDR2 YYNGEE. The CDR3 has 13 amino acids. J lost 8 bases, V lost 5 bases, and 7 bases had no gene match. The CDR3, as DNA: TGTGCCAGCAGAGGACAGGGGCTGGGAGGCTACACCTTC. It translates to CASRGQGLGGYTF.

The rearrangement uses TRBV7-7 and TRBJ1-5; D is perhaps TRBD1 (6 bases). The V gene lost 3 bases and the J gene lost 1 base, with 7 bases spanning the gap. Per germline, CDR1 SSHAT and CDR2 FNYEAQ (reference sequence). This CDR3 contains 14 residues. The DNA for the CDR3 is TGTGCCAGCAGCTTCACAGGGAGCAATCAGCCCCAGCATTTT. As protein: CASSFTGSNQPQHF. The entire variable domain, with the rest obtained from reference TRBV7-7 and TRBJ1-5, is as follows: GAGVSQSPRYKVTKRGQDVTLRCDPISSHATLYWYQQALGQGPEFLTYFNYEAQPDKSGLPSDRFSAERPEGSISTLTIQRTEQRDSAMYRCASSFTGSNQPQHFGDGTRLSIL.

The rearrangement uses TRBV6-5 and TRBJ2-3; D unclear. This CDR3 spans 12 amino acids. Between the trimmed V and J ends, which lost 4 bases and 5 bases, there was a span of 7 bases. Germline V lookup: CDR1 MNHEY, CDR2 SVGAGI. The CDR3 nucleotides are TGTGCCAGCAGTTTTTTCCTAGATACGCAGTATTTT. This encodes CASSFFLDTQYF.

This clone was recorded once. V is TRBV4-2 and J is TRBJ2-5, with 7 bases fitting TRBD2. The CDR3 runs 13 residues. V was pared by 2 bases and J by 4 bases, with 1 base of the junction left unmatched. The V gene's germline CDR1 is LGHNA and CDR2 YNFKEQ. The CDR3 here is CASSQPSGETQYF. DNA for the CDR3: TGTGCCAGCAGCCAACCTAGCGGAGAGACCCAGTACTTC.

The J gene is TRBJ1-5, the V gene TRBV28, with a possible D match to TRBD1 (5 bases). V lost 1 base and J lost 1, with 11 bases in between. Germline loops: CDR1 MDHEN, CDR2 SYDVKM. The CDR3 runs to 16 residues. DNA of the CDR3: TGTGCCAGCAGTTTATTGGGGGGACGGAGCAATCAGCCCCAGCATTTT. Translated, it gives CASSLLGGRSNQPQHF.

V gene TRBV6-4 combines with J gene TRBJ2-5, with TRBD2 as a possible D gene (6 bases). Trimming shortened V by 4 bases and J by 5 bases, and 14 bases separated the two germline ends. Germline assignment: CDR1 MRHNA and CDR2 SNTAGT. The CDR3 runs 14 residues. In DNA form, the CDR3 reads TGTGCCAGCAGTGTCAGGAGGGCACGGGAGACCCAGTACTTC. This translates into CASSVRRARETQYF.

J is TRBJ2-7 and V is TRBV24-1; the D gene is possibly TRBD1 (6 bases). The CDR3 has 18 residues. V was shortened by 5 bases and J by 2 bases, with 24 bases between the two germline ends. Germline CDR1 reads KGHDR; CDR2 reads SFDVKD. The CDR3, as DNA: TGTGCCACCAGTGGGGACAAAAAGGGGCAGGCCGGCACCTACGAGCAGTACTTC. Encoded protein: CATSGDKKGQAGTYEQYF.

This chain connects TRBV5-4 to TRBJ2-1, with TRBD1 identical over 10 bases. CDR1 and CDR2 (germline): SGHNT, YYREEE (reference sequence). V dropped 3 bases and J dropped 4; count of bases not matched to a gene: 4. The CDR3 totals 15 residues. The CDR3 protein is CASSYPGQGYNEQFF. DNA of the CDR3: TGTGCCAGCAGCTACCCGGGACAGGGGTACAATGAGCAGTTCTTC.

CDR3 amino acids: CASSLRGLAGGPSEQYF. Written as DNA, the CDR3 is TGCGCCAGCAGCCTACGGGGACTAGCGGGAGGCCCGTCTGAGCAGTACTTC. The chain links TRBV5-1 to TRBJ2-7; 15 bases map to TRBD2. The CDR3 runs to 17 residues. V shed 4 bases and J 7 bases; nucleotides not matched to a gene: 12. Germline V gene sequence: CDR1 SGHRS, CDR2 YFSETQ. The full variable domain, in which reference TRBV5-1 and TRBJ2-7 provide the parts outside the CDR3, is KAGVTQTPRYLIKTRGQQVTLSCSPISGHRSVSWYQQTPGQGLQFLFEYFSETQRNKGNFPGRFSGRQFSNSRSEMNVSTLELGDSALYLCASSLRGLAGGPSEQYFGPGTRLTVT.

The chain is built from TRBV4-1 and TRBJ1-2; D possibly corresponds to TRBD1 (6 bases). The CDR3 is 16 amino acids. V gave up 0 bases and J gave up 3 bases, with 14 bases separating them. The V gene's germline CDR1 is MGHRA and CDR2 YSYEKL. The chain's CDR3 is CASSQEFAGVDYGYTF. CDR3 DNA: TGCGCCAGCAGCCAAGAATTTGCAGGGGTGGACTATGGCTACACCTTC.

V is TRBV30 and J is TRBJ1-4; 12 bases map to TRBD1. Trimming removed 7 bases from V and 3 bases from J; junction bases left unmatched: 18. The CDR3 covers 19 residues. The V gene's germline CDR1 is GTSNPN and CDR2 SVGIG (reference sequence). CDR3 bases: TGTGCCTTCCAAGTAGGCCCGGGACAGGGGGCTTTGCCTAATGAAAAACTGTTTTTT. This translates into CAFQVGPGQGALPNEKLFF.